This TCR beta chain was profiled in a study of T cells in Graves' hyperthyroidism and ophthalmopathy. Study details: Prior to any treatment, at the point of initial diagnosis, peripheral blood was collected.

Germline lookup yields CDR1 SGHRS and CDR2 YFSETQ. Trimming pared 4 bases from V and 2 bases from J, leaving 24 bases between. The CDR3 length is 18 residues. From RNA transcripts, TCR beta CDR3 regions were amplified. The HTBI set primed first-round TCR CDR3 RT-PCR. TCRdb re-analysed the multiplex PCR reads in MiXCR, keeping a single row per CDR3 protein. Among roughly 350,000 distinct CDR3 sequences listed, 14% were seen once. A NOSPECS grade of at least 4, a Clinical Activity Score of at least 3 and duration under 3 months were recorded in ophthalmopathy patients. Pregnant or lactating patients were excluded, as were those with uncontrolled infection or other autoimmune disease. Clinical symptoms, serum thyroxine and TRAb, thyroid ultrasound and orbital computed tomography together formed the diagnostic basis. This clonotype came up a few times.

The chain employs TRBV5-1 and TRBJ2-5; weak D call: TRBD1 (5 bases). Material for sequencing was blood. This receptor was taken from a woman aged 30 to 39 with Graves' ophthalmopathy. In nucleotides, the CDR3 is TGCGCCAGCAGCGCCAGGGTTTACAGACCAGACGATCAAGAGACCCAGTACTTC. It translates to CASSARVYRPDDQETQYF. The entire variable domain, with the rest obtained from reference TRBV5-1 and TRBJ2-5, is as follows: KAGVTQTPRYLIKTRGQQVTLSCSPISGHRSVSWYQQTPGQGLQFLFEYFSETQRNKGNFPGRFSGRQFSNSRSEMNVSTLELGDSALYLCASSARVYRPDDQETQYFGPGTRLLVL.